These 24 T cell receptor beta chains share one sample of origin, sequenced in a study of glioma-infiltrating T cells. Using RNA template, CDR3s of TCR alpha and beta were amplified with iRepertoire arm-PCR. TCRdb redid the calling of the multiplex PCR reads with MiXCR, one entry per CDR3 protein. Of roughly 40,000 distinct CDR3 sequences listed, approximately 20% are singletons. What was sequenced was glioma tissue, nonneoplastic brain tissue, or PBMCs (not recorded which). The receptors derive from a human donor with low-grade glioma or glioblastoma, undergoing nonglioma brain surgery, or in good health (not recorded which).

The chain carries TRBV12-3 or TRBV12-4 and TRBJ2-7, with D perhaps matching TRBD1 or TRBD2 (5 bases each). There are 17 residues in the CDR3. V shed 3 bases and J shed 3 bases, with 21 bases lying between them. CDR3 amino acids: CASSFVVGASLVYEQYF. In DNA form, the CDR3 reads TGTGCCAGCAGTTTCGTGGTCGGGGCTAGCTTAGTCTACGAGCAGTACTTC.

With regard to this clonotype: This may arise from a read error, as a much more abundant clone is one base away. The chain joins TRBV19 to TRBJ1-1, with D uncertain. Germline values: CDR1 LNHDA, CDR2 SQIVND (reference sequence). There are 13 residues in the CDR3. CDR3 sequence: CAGSIFGNTEAFF. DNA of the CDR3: TGTGCCGGTAGTATTTTCGGAAACACTGAAGCTTTCTTT.

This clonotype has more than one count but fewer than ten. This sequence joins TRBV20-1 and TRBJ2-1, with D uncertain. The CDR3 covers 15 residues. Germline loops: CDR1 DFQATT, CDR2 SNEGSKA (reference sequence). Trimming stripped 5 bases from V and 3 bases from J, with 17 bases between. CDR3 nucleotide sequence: TGCAGTGCTCCCGCCGGGCTCCTTTGCTACAATGAGCAGTTCTTC. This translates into CSAPAGLLCYNEQFF.

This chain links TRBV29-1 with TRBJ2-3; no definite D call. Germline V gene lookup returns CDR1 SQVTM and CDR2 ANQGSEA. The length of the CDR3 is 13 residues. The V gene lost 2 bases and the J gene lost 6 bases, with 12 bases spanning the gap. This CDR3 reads CSVERGGADTQYF. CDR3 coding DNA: TGCAGCGTTGAACGTGGCGGTGCGGATACGCAGTATTTT.

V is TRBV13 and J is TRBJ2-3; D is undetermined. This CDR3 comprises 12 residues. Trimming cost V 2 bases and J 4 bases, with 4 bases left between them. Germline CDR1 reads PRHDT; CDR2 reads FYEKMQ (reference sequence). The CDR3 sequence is CASSLLPDTQYF. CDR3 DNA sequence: TGTGCCAGCAGCTTACTCCCAGATACGCAGTATTTT.

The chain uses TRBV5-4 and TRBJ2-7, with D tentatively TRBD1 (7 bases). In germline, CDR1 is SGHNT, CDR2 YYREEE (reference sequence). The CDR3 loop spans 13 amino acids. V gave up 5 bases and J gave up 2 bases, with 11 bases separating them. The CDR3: CASREGQTYEQYF. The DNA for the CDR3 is TGTGCCAGCAGGGAGGGACAGACCTACGAGCAGTACTTC.

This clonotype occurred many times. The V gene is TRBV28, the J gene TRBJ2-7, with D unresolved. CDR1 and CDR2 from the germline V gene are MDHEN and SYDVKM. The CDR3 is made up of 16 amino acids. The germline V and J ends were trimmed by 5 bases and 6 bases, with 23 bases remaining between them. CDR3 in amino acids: CASSPQVGSRAREQYF. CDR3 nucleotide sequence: TGTGCCAGCAGTCCCCAGGTTGGTAGCCGTGCGCGCGAGCAGTACTTC. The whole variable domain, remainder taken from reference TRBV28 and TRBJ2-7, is DVKVTQSSRYLVKRTGEKVFLECVQDMDHENMFWYRQDPGLGLRLIYFSYDVKMKEKGDIPEGYSVSREKKERFSLILESASTNQTSMYLCASSPQVGSRAREQYFGPGTRLTVT.

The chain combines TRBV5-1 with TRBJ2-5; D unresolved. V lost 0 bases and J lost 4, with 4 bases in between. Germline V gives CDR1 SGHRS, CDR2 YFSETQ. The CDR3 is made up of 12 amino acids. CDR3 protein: CASSLVRETQYF. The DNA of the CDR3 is TGCGCCAGCAGCTTGGTACGAGAGACCCAGTACTTC.

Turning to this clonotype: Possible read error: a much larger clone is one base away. CDR3 sequence (DNA): TGTGCCAGTAGTTATGGCGAGGCGACTGAAGCTTTCTTT. Protein sequence: CASSYGEATEAFF. V is TRBV19 and J is TRBJ1-1, with D unresolved. The CDR3 runs 13 residues. Trimming left V 5 bases short and J 5 bases short, with 12 bases between. Germline V gives CDR1 LNHDA, CDR2 SQIVND (reference sequence). The whole variable domain, filled in from reference TRBV19 and TRBJ1-1, reads DGGITQSPKYLFRKEGQNVTLSCEQNLNHDAMYWYRQDPGQGLRLIYYSQIVNDFQKGDIAEGYSVSREKKESFPLTVTSAQKNPTAFYLCASSYGEATEAFFGQGTRLTVV.

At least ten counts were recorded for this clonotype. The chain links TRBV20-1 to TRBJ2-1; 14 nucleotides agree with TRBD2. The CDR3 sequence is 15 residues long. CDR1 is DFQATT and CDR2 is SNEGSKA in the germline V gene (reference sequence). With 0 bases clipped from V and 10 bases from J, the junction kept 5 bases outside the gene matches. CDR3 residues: CSARDGTSGRVEQFF. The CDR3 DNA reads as TGCAGTGCTAGAGATGGGACTAGCGGGAGAGTCGAGCAGTTCTTC.

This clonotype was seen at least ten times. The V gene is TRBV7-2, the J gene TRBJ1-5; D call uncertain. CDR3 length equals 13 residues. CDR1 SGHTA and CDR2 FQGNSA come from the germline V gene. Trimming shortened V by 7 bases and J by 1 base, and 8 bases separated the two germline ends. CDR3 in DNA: TGTGCCAGCAAGTTCAACAGCAATCAGCCCCAGCATTTT. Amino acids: CASKFNSNQPQHF.

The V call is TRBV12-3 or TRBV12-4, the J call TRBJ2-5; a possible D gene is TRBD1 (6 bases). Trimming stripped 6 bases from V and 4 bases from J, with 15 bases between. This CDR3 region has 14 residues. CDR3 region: CASSPRGRGETQYF. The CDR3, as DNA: TGTGCCAGCAGCCCCCGAGGCAGGGGAGAGACCCAGTACTTC.

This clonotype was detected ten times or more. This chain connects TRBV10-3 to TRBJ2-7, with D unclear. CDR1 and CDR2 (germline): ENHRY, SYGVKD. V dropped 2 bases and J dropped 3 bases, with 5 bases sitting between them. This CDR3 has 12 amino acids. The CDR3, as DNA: TGTGCCATCAGTGAGGATTTCTACGAGCAGTACGTC. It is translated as CAISEDFYEQYV.

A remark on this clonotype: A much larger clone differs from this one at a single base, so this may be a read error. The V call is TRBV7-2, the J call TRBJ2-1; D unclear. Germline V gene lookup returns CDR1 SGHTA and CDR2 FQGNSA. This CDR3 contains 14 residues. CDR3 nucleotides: TGTGCCAGCAGCCGAGCCCCGACTGAGAATGAGCAGTCCTTC. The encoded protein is CASSRAPTENEQSF.

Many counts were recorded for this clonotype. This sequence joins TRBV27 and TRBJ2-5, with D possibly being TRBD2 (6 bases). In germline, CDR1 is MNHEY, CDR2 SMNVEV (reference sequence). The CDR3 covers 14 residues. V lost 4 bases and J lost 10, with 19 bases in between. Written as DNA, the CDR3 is TGTGCCAGCAGTTCATCCCGGGACTCTAGGGGCCAGTACTTC. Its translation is CASSSSRDSRGQYF.

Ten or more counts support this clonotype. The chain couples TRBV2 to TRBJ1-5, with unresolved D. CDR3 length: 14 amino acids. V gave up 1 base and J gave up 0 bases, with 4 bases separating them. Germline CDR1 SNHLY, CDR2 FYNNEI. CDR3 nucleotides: TGTGCCAGCAGTGAAGGTCCTAGCAATCAGCCCCAGCATTTT. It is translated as CASSEGPSNQPQHF. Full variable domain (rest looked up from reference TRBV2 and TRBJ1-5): EPEVTQTPSHQVTQMGQEVILRCVPISNHLYFYWYRQILGQKVEFLVSFYNNEISEKSEIFDDQFSVERPDGSNFTLKIRSTKLEDSAMYFCASSEGPSNQPQHFGDGTRLSIL.

The CDR3 loop reads CASSVGTSGNTIYF. As DNA, the CDR3 is TGTGCCAGCAGCGTAGGCACCTCTGGAAACACCATATATTTT. The rearrangement links TRBV9 to TRBJ1-3; D ambiguous. The CDR3 length is 14 residues. Germline V gene sequence: CDR1 SGDLS, CDR2 YYNGEE. The V gene lost 0 bases and the J gene lost 0 bases, with 4 bases spanning the gap.

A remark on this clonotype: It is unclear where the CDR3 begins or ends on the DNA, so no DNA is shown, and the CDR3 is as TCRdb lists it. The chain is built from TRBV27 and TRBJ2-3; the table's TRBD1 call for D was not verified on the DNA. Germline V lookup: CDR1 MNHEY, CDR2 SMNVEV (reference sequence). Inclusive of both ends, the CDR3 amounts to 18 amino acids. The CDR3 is CASSFYICSARLGDTQYF.

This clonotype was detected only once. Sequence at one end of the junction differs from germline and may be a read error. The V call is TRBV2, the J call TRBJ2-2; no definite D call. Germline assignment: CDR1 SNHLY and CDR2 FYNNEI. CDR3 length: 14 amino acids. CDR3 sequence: CASGEIANTGELFF. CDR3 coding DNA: TGTGCCAGCGGTGAAATCGCGAACACCGGGGAGCTGTTTTTT.

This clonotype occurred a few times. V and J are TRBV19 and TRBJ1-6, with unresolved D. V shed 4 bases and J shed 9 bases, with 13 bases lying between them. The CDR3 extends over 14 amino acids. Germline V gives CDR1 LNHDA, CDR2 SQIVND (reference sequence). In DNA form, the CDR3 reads TGTGCCAGTAGTAAAACTCAATGGGGTTCACCCCTCCACTTT. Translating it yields CASSKTQWGSPLHF.

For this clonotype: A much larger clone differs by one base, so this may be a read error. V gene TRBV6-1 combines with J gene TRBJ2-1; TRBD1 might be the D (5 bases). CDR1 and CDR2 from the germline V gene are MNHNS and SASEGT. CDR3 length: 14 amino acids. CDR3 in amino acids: CASSWGSTGDEQLF. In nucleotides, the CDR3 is TGTGCCAGCAGTTGGGGCTCTACGGGCGATGAGCAGCTCTTC.

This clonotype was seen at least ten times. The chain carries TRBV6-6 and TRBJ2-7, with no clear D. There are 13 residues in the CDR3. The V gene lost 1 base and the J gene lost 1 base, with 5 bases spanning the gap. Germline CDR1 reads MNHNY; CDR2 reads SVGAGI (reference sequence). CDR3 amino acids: CASSYLGSYEQYF. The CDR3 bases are TGTGCCAGCAGTTACTTAGGGTCCTACGAGCAGTACTTC.

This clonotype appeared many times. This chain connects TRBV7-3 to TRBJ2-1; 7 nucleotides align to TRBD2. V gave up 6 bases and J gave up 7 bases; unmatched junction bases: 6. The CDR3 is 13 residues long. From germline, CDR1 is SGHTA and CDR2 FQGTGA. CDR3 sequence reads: CASSPGTTNEQFF. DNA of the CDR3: TGTGCCAGCAGTCCCGGGACTACAAATGAGCAGTTCTTC.

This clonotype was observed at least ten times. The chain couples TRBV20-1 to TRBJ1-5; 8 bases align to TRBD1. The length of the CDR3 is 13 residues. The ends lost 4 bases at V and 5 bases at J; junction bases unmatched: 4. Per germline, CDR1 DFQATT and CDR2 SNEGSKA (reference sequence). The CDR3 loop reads CSANRGSDQPQHF. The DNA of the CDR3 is TGCAGTGCTAACAGGGGGTCGGATCAGCCCCAGCATTTT.